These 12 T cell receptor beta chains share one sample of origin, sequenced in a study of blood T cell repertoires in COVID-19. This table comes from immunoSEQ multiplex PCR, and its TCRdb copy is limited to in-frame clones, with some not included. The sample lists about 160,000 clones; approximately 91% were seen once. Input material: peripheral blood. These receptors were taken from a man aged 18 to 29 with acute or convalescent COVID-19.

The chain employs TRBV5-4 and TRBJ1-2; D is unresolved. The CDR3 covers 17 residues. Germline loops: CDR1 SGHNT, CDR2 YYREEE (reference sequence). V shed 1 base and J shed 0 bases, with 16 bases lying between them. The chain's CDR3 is CASSLRQAAYANYGYTF. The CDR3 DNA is TGTGCCAGCAGCTTGAGGCAGGCCGCATACGCTAACTATGGCTACACCTTC.

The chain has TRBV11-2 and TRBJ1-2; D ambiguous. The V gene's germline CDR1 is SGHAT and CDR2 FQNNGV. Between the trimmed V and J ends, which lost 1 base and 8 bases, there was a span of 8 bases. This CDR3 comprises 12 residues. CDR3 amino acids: CASSLGPRGYTF. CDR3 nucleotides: TGTGCCAGCAGCTTAGGCCCCCGGGGCTACACCTTC. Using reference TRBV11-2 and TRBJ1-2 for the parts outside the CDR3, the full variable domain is EAGVAQSPRYKIIEKRQSVAFWCNPISGHATLYWYQQILGQGPKLLIQFQNNGVVDDSQLPKDRFSAERLKGVDSTLKIQPAKLEDSAVYLCASSLGPRGYTFGSGTRLTVV.

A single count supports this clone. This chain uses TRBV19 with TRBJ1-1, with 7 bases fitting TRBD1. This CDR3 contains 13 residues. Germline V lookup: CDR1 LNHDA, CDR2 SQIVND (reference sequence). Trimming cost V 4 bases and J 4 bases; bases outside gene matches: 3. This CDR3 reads CASSNTGVTEAFF. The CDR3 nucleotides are TGTGCCAGTAGTAATACAGGGGTCACTGAAGCTTTCTTT.

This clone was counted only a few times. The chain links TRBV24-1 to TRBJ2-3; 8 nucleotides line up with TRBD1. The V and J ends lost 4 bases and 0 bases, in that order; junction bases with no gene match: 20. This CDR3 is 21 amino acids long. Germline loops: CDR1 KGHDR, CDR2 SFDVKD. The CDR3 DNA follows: TGTGCCACCAGTGACCCCTCCTTTGACAGGGGATCCTCTTCTAGCACAGATACGCAGTATTTT. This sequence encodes CATSDPSFDRGSSSSTDTQYF.

The CDR3 DNA sequence: TGCGCCAGCAGCCCGGGACAGGGGGTTGACTCTGGAAACACCATATATTTT. Amino acids: CASSPGQGVDSGNTIYF. This chain joins TRBV5-1 and TRBJ1-3; 11 bases are shared with TRBD1. The germline CDR1 and CDR2 sequences are SGHRS and YFSETQ. The V and J ends lost 4 bases and 0 bases, in that order; junction bases with no gene match: 6. This CDR3 contains 17 residues.

CDR3: CASSAATSASYNEQFF. The CDR3 region has the DNA TGTGCCAGCAGCGCGGCCACTAGCGCCTCCTACAATGAGCAGTTCTTC. This chain uses TRBV5-4 with TRBJ2-1; TRBD2 matches at 7 bases. Germline CDR1 SGHNT, CDR2 YYREEE (reference sequence). With V trimmed by 4 bases and J by 0 bases, 7 bases remained unmatched. CDR3 length equals 16 residues.

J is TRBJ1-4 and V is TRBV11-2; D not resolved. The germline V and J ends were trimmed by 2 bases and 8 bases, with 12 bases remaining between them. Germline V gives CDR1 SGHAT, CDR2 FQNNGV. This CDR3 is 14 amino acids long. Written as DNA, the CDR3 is TGTGCCAGCAGCTTAACGACCGGGGAGGAAAAACTGTTTTTT. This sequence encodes CASSLTTGEEKLFF. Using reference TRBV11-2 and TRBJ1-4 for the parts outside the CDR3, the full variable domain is EAGVAQSPRYKIIEKRQSVAFWCNPISGHATLYWYQQILGQGPKLLIQFQNNGVVDDSQLPKDRFSAERLKGVDSTLKIQPAKLEDSAVYLCASSLTTGEEKLFFGSGTQLSVL.

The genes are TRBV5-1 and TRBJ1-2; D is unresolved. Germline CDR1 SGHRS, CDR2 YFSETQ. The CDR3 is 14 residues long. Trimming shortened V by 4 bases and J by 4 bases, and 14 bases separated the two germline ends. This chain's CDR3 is CASSLGQVAYGYTF. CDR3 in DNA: TGCGCCAGCAGCCTTGGGCAGGTTGCCTATGGCTACACCTTC.

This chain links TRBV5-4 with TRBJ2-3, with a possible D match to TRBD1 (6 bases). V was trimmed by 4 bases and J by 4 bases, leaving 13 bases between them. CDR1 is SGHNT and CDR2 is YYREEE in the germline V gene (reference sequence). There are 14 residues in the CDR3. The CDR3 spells CASSTDSSPDTQYF. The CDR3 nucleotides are TGTGCCAGCAGCACGGACAGTAGCCCAGATACGCAGTATTTT. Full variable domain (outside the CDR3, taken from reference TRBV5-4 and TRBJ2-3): ETGVTQSPTHLIKTRGQQVTLRCSSQSGHNTVSWYQQALGQGPQFIFQYYREEENGRGNFPPRFSGLQFPNYSSELNVNALELDDSALYLCASSTDSSPDTQYFGPGTRLTVL.

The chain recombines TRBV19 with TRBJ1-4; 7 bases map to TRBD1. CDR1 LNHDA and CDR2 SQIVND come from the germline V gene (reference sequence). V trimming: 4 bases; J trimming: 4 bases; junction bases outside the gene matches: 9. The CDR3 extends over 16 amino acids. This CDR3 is CASSRNTGTVNEKLFF. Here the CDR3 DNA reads TGTGCCAGTAGTAGAAATACCGGGACAGTTAATGAAAAACTGTTTTTT.

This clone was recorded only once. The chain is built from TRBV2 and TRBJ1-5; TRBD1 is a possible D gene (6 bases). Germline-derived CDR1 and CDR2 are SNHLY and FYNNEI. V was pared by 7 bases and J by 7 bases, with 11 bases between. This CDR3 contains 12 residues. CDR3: CASKGEGQPQHF. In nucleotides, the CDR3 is TGTGCCAGCAAGGGGGAGGGACAGCCCCAGCATTTT.

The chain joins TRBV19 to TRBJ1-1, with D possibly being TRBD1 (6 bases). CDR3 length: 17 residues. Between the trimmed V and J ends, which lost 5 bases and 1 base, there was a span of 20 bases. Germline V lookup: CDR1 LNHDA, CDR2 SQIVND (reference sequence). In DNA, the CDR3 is TGTGCCAGTAGTCTTTACTCTTCTGGACAGCCGAACACTGAAGCTTTCTTT. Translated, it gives CASSLYSSGQPNTEAFF.